This TCR beta chain comes out of a study of CD8+CD57+ T cells in acquired aplastic anemia. Study-wide findings and caveats: Patients shared some 30 CD8+ CDR3 sequences with controls. Patients and healthy controls showed no significant CD8+ Simpson's diversity difference.

Patients chosen for sequencing had CD8+CD57+ cells that had expanded, as shown by flow cytometry. Severe acquired aplastic anemia was diagnosed in all patients. As to this clonotype: The antigen is undetermined.

Genomic DNA templated the TCR beta VDJ and CDR3 profiling. Using its own MiXCR run on the reads, TCRdb lists one record per CDR3 protein. The sample records about 160,000 distinct CDR3 sequences, around half being singletons. The CDR3 runs 14 residues. With V trimmed by 0 bases and J by 8 bases, 5 bases remained unmatched. The germline V gene has CDR1 SGDLS and CDR2 YYNGEE. The specimen was sorted CD4+, CD8+, or CD8+CD57+ T cells (not recorded which) from PBMCs. The chain couples TRBV9 to TRBJ2-7; TRBD1 agrees at 10 bases. The origin of this receptor is a human donor with aplastic anemia. CDR3 nucleotides: TGTGCCAGCAGCGTAGATCGGGACAGGGGTAAGCAGTACTTC. This translates into CASSVDRDRGKQYF.